This record covers a single T cell receptor beta chain. The target antigen is unknown. This sample is drawn from a study of OX40 agonist ivuxolimab in advanced cancers. About the study: Six ivuxolimab dose levels, 0.01 to 10 mg/kg, were given intravenously every 2 weeks.

Study findings and constraints: Partial responders receiving 0.1-3.0 mg/kg showed among the lowest clonal expansion. Clonal expansion was seen in CD4+ and CD8+ blood T cells by week 6 at 0.1 to 3.0 mg/kg.

Sequencing was performed with immunoSEQ multiplex PCR; in TCRdb, only in-frame clones are kept and a portion is missing. This repertoire shows around 84,000 clones, less than 95% found once; its top ten account for 11%. CDR3 length: 14 amino acids. From germline, CDR1 is SNHLY and CDR2 FYNNEI. V was cut by 4 bases and J by 8 bases, with 15 bases left in between. The specimen comprised CD4+ or CD8+ T cells sorted from blood, sampled in a trial of the OX40 agonist ivuxolimab. The clonotype was recovered from an adult with an advanced solid tumor such as melanoma, head and neck, liver or kidney cancer. The chain employs TRBV2 and TRBJ2-1; D might be TRBD1 (6 bases). In DNA, the CDR3 is TGTGCCAGCAGTGGGTGGGGTCCAGGGGATGAGCAGTTCTTC. As protein: CASSGWGPGDEQFF.